This TCR beta chain was sequenced in a study of blood T cell repertoires in COVID-19. The repertoire was sequenced with immunoSEQ multiplex PCR; TCRdb's copy has only in-frame clones and lacks some. The repertoire holds 40,000 or so clones, with roughly 90% as singletons. The CDR3 spans 15 residues. CDR1 is LNHNV and CDR2 is YYDKDF in the germline V gene (reference sequence). V was clipped by 0 bases and J by 3 bases; unmatched bases: 3. The TCR sequence derives from a man in his fifties or sixties with active COVID-19. The sample comprised peripheral blood. This sequence joins TRBV15 and TRBJ2-5, with TRBD1 matching 8 bases. The DNA of the CDR3 is TGTGCCACCAGCAGAGATCCGACAGGGGAAGAGACCCAGTACTTC. It encodes CATSRDPTGEETQYF.